What follows is one T cell receptor beta chain and its context. Its matching antigen is unknown. This entry belongs to a study of shared clonotypes between healthy human individuals. The naive CD8 fraction comprised CD45RO-negative cells positively selected for CCR7 and excluded terminally differentiated effector memory CD45RA+ cells. Each PCR replicate from the sorted subsets contained 150 to 200 ng DNA, which is tens of thousands of T cell genomes. Data came from immunoSEQ multiplex PCR; TCRdb stores just in-frame clones and leaves some out. The data hold 1.5 million to 2.5 million clones, with 85% to 95% observed a single time. Study findings and constraints: The study found lower generation probabilities in non-shared clonotypes than in those shared by all four donors. Approximately 4.9% of naive CD4 clonotypes were shared across several donors. A limitation of the genetic and exposure-history diversity represented arose from few donors.

Germline V gives CDR1 LGHNA, CDR2 YNFKEQ. Trimming took 3 bases from V and 0 from J, leaving 8 bases between them. There are 15 residues in the CDR3. V and J are TRBV4-2 and TRBJ1-4; D is undetermined. The TCR originated in a man younger than 30 in good health. The sequenced sample consisted of naive CD8+ T cells sorted from blood. The CDR3 protein is CASSQDGTTNEKLFF. The CDR3 DNA sequence: TGTGCCAGCAGCCAGGACGGGACAACTAATGAAAAACTGTTTTTT.